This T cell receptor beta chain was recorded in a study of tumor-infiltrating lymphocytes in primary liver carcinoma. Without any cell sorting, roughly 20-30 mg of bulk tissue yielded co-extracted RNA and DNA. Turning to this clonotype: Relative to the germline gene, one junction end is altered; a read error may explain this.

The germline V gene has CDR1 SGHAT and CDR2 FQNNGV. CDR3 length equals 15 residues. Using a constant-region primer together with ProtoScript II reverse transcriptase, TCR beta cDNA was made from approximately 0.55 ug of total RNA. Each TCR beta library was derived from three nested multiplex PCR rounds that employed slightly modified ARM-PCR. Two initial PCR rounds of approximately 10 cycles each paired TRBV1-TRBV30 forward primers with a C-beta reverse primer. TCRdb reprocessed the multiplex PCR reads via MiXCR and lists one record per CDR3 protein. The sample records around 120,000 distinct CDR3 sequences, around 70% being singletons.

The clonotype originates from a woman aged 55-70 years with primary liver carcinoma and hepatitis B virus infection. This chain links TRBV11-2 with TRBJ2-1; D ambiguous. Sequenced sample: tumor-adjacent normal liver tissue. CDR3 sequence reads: CAGSLGISSYNEQFF. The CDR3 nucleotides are TGTGCCGGCAGCCTTGGTATATCGAGCTACAACGAGCAGTTCTTC.